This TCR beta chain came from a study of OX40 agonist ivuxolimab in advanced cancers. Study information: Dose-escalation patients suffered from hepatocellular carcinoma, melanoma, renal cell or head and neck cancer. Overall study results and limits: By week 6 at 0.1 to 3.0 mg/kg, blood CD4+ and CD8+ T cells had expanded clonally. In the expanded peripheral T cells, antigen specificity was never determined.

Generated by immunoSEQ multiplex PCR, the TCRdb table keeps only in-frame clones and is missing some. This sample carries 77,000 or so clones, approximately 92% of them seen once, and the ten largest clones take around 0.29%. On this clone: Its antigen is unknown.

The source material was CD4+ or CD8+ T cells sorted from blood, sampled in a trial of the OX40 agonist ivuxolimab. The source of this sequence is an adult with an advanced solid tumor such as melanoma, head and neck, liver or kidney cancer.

CDR3 protein: CASSVVVSSTSNTGELFF. CDR3 DNA: TGTGCCAGCAGCGTAGTTGTTTCGTCTACCTCTAACACCGGGGAGCTGTTTTTT. J is TRBJ2-2 and V is TRBV9; D gene uncertain. This CDR3 is 18 amino acids long. Trimming removed 0 bases from V and 2 bases from J, with 17 bases in between. Germline CDR1 reads SGDLS; CDR2 reads YYNGEE. The variable domain in full, completed from reference TRBV9 and TRBJ2-2, reads DSGVTQTPKHLITATGQRVTLRCSPRSGDLSVYWYQQSLDQGLQFLIQYYNGEERAKGNILERFSAQQFPDLHSELNLSSLELGDSALYFCASSVVVSSTSNTGELFFGEGSRLTVL.